Sequencing of this T cell receptor (beta chain) was carried out in a study of cytomegalovirus exposure and HLA in healthy donors. A multiplex PCR was run with 60 Vbeta primers and 13 Jbeta primers. Assay: immunoSEQ multiplex PCR; the TCRdb copy retains only in-frame clones and omits some. The sample carries 150,000 to 200,000 clones, roughly 87% recorded once. The germline V gene has CDR1 MDHEN and CDR2 SYDVKM. The CDR3 consists of 16 residues. Trimming removed 10 bases from V and 3 bases from J, with 24 bases in between. Findings and limits, study-wide: The analysis excluded some indistinguishable V segments, including TRBV6-2 and TRBV6-3.

This clone was picked up a small number of times. Its matching antigen is unknown. The origin of this receptor is a girl under 18 in good health and CMV-seropositive. The chain uses TRBV28 and TRBJ1-1; weak D call: TRBD1 (6 bases). Sequences were obtained from PBMCs. This chain's CDR3 is CAIRTADPKTHTEAFF. The CDR3, as DNA: TGTGCCATCAGGACAGCCGATCCCAAAACTCACACTGAAGCTTTCTTT.